One and the same sample provided the 2 T cell receptor beta chains below, sequenced in a study of blood T cell repertoires in COVID-19. Only in-frame clones appear in the TCRdb table, and some are missing; sequencing was by immunoSEQ multiplex PCR. Of around 140,000 clones in the sample, almost 85% were seen once. Material for sequencing was peripheral blood. The origin of the receptors is a human donor with acute or convalescent COVID-19. The donor label of this sample is uncertain.

In its sample, this clone was seen a few times. This chain joins TRBV9 and TRBJ2-2; D may be TRBD2 (6 bases). This CDR3 contains 14 residues. Germline CDR1 and CDR2: SGDLS and YYNGEE. V lost 0 bases, J lost 7 bases, and 10 bases lay in between. CDR3 loop: CASSVAWGDGELFF. DNA for the CDR3: TGTGCCAGCAGCGTAGCTTGGGGGGACGGGGAGCTGTTTTTT.

V is TRBV7-2 and J is TRBJ2-3; 14 positions match TRBD2. The CDR3 is 15 residues long. The germline V gene has CDR1 SGHTA and CDR2 FQGNSA. V was pared by 5 bases and J by 6 bases, with 4 bases of the junction left unmatched. The CDR3 DNA reads TGTGCCAGCAGCATAAGACTAGCGGGGGGGGATACGCAGTATTTT. Amino acids: CASSIRLAGGDTQYF. Together with reference TRBV7-2 and TRBJ2-3, the CDR3 gives the full variable domain: GAGVSQSPSNKVTEKGKDVELRCDPISGHTALYWYRQSLGQGLEFLIYFQGNSAPDKSGLPSDRFSAERTGGSVSTLTIQRTQQEDSAVYLCASSIRLAGGDTQYFGPGTRLTVL.